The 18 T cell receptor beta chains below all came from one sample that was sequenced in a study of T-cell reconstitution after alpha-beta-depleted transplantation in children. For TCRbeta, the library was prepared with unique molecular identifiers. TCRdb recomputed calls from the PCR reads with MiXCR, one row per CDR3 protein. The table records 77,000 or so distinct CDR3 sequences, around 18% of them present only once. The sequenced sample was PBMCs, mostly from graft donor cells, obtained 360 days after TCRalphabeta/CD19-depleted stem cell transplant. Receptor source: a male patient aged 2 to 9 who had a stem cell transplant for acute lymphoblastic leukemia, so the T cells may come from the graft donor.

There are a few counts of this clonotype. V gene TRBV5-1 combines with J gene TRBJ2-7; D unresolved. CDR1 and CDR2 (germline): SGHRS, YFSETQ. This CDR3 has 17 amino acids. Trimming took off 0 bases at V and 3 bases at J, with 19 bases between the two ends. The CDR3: CASSLGAGSLGRYEQYF. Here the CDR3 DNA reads TGCGCCAGCAGCTTGGGAGCAGGTTCCCTGGGCCGCTACGAGCAGTACTTC. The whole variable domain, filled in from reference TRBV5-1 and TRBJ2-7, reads KAGVTQTPRYLIKTRGQQVTLSCSPISGHRSVSWYQQTPGQGLQFLFEYFSETQRNKGNFPGRFSGRQFSNSRSEMNVSTLELGDSALYLCASSLGAGSLGRYEQYFGPGTRLTVT.

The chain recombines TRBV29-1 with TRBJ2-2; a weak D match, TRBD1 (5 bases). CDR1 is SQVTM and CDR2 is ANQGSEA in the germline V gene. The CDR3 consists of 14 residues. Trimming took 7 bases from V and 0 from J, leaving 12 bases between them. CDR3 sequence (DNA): TGCAGCGCCAGAGCCAGGGCGAACACCGGGGAGCTGTTTTTT. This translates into CSARARANTGELFF.

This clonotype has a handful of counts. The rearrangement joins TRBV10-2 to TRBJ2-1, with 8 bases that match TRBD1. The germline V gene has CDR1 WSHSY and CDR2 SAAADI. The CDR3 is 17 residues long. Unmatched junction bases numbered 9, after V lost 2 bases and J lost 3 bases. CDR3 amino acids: CASSERVGRGLYNEQFF. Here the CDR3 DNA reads TGCGCCAGCAGTGAGCGCGTTGGCAGGGGGCTCTACAATGAGCAGTTCTTC.

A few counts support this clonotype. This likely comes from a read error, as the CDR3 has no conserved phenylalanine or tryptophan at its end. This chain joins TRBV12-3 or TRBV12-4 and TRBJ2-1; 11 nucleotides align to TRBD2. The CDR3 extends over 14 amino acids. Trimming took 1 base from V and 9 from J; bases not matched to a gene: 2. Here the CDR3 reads CASSLVTSGTEQFL. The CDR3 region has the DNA TGTGCCAGCAGTTTAGTGACTAGCGGGACTGAGCAGTTCTTG.

The CDR3 reads CSARLAGGSLNEQFF. The CDR3, as DNA: TGCAGTGCTAGACTAGCGGGAGGGAGCCTCAATGAGCAGTTCTTC. The J gene is TRBJ2-1, the V gene TRBV20-1; the match to TRBD2 covers 12 bases. V lost 2 bases and J lost 6; bases outside the gene matches: 5. The CDR3 has 15 amino acids. In germline, CDR1 is DFQATT, CDR2 SNEGSKA (reference sequence).

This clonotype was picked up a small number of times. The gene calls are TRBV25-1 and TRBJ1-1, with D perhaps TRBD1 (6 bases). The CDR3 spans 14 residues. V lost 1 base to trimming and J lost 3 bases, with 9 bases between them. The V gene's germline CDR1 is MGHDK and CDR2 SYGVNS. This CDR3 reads CASSEWGADTEAFF. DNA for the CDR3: TGTGCCAGCAGTGAATGGGGGGCTGACACTGAAGCTTTCTTT.

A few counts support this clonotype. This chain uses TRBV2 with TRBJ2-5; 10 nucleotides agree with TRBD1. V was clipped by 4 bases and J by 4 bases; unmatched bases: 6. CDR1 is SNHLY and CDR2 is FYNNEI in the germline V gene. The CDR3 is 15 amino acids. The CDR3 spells CASSGRDRGRETQYF. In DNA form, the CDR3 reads TGTGCCAGCAGTGGCCGAGACAGGGGGCGAGAGACCCAGTACTTC.

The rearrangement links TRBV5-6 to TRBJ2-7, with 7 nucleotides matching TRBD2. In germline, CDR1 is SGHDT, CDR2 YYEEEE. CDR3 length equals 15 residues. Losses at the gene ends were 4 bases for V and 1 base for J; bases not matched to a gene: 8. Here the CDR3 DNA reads TGTGCCAGCAGCCCGGTGGGCGGGAGTTCCTACGAGCAGTACTTC. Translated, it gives CASSPVGGSSYEQYF.

This chain's CDR3 is CASSTGTRTQETQYF. CDR3 bases: TGTGCCAGCAGTACCGGGACTAGGACCCAAGAGACCCAGTACTTC. The chain has TRBV3-1 and TRBJ2-5, with 8 bases aligning to TRBD2. Looked up from germline, CDR1 is LGHDT and CDR2 is YNNKEL (reference sequence). This CDR3 spans 15 amino acids. V shed 6 bases, J shed 1 base, and the junction held 7 bases outside the gene matches.

CDR3 amino acids: CSATPTQRDWETQYF. CDR3 DNA: TGCAGTGCTACCCCAACACAGCGGGACTGGGAGACCCAGTACTTC. J is TRBJ2-5 and V is TRBV20-1, with TRBD2 matching over 7 bases. Germline CDR1 and CDR2: DFQATT and SNEGSKA (reference sequence). Trimming at V came to 4 bases and at J to 5 bases, leaving 13 bases not matched to a gene. The CDR3 loop spans 15 amino acids.

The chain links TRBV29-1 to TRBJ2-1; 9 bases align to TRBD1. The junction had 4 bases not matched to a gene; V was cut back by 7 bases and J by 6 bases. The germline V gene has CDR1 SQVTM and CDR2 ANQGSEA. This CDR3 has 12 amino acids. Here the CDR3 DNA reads TGCAGCGCTGGGACAGGGCCCAATGAGCAGTTCTTC. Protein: CSAGTGPNEQFF.

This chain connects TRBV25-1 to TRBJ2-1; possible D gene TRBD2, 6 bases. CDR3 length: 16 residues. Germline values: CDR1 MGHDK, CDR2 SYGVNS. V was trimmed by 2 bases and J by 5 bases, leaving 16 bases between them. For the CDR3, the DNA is TGTGCCAGCAGTGAAACCCTACGACTAGGTGACAATGAGCAGTTCTTC. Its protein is CASSETLRLGDNEQFF.

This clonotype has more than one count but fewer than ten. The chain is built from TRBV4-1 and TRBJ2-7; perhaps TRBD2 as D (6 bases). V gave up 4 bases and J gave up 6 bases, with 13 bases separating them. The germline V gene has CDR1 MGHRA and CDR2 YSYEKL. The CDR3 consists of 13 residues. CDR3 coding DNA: TGCGCCAGCAGCCTGGGGTGGGGAGGCGAGCAGTACTTC. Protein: CASSLGWGGEQYF.

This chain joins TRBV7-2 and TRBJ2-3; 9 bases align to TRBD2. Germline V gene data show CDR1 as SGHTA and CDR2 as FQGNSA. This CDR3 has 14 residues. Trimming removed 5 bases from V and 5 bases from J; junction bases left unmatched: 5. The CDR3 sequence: CASSRGLAIDTQYF. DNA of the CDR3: TGTGCCAGCAGCCGTGGACTAGCGATAGATACGCAGTATTTT.

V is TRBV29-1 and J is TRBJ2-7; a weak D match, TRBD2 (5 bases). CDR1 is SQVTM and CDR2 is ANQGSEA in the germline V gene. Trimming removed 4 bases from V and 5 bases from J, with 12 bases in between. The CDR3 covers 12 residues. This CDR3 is CSVVGNVHEQYF. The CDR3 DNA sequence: TGCAGCGTTGTCGGGAATGTCCACGAGCAGTACTTC.

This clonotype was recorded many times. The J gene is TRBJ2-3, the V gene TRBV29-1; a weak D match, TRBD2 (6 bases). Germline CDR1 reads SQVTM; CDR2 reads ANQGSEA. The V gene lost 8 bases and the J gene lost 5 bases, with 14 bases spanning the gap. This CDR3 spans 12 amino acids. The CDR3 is CSLEEGLDTQYF. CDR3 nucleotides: TGCAGCCTAGAGGAGGGGCTAGATACGCAGTATTTT.

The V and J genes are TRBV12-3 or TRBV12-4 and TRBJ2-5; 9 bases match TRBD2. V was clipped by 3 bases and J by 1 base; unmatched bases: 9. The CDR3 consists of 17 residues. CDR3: CASSLGVAGVGQETQYF. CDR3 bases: TGTGCCAGCAGTTTGGGGGTAGCGGGAGTTGGCCAAGAGACCCAGTACTTC.

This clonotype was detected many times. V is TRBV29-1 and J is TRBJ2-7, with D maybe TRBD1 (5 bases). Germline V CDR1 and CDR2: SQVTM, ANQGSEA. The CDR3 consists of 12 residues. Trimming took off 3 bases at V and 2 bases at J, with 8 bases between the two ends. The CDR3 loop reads CSVDQGPYEQYF. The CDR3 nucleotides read TGCAGCGTTGACCAGGGTCCCTACGAGCAGTACTTC.